The present T cell receptor (beta chain) was sequenced within a study of cytomegalovirus exposure and HLA in healthy donors (dated by TCRdb to about 2017). Study-level background: According to an earlier analysis of 550 to 700 of the donors, 150 million to 200 million T cells yielded over 90 million unique TCR beta sequences and about 300 Gb of sequence data. Roughly 300 gigabases of sequencing data and tens of millions of unique TCR sequences were included in an early release covering around 650 HLA-typed donors. Of the 300 to 450 genotyped donors, 75% to 85% were placed in the genetic ancestry cluster associated with self-reported Caucasian donors. The study aimed to test whether signatures of past pathogen exposure could be identified by cataloging public T cell receptors. Using immunosequencing, the study profiled T cell repertoires from about 620 subjects and related those repertoires to cytomegalovirus serostatus. Along with the roughly 670-subject first cohort, a separate validation cohort of over a hundred different subjects was used. To predict cytomegalovirus infection status, the study combined high-throughput TCR immunosequencing, statistical association of individual TCRs with disease status, and machine learning. A later analysis re-examined previously published TCR beta repertoires from around 670 donors and added high-resolution HLA genotyping to investigate patterns of TCR occurrence. Rather than drawing on any new phenotypic data, the later analysis identified candidate immune exposures from TCR beta sequences and the way those sequences occurred across donors. An earlier analysis of around 580 of the donors used high-throughput TCR beta sequencing to judge whether each TCR beta V gene segment behaved as functional or pseudogenic. Alongside the repertoire data, information on donor age, sex, ethnicity and CMV serostatus was compiled. A later genetic analysis took genome-wide SNP genotypes for about three fifths of the 666 donors and used that subset as a discovery cohort. All discovery cohort repertoires had been generated using a single sequencing platform. HLA typing covered class I and class II loci at four-digit resolution. Typing coverage differed by locus: A, B, C, DRB1 and DQB1 were typed in roughly 620-630 donors, DQA1 in around 500, DPA1 in around 580, and DPB1 in around 440. Because of strong linkage in the cohort, five DR-DQ haplotypes were treated as single units for association and clustering. Among about 370 genotyped donors of the cohort, an average of approximately 200,000 unique TCR beta nucleotide sequences was sequenced per donor, of which approximately 19% were non-productive. The paper as a whole reports these results and caveats: According to a later analysis, most CMV-associated TCR beta chains appeared to be HLA-restricted, and the HLA associations seemed to be driven largely by CMV exposure. While some public TCRs were present in many individuals, most TCR sequences turned up only very rarely across donors. The authors suggested that the approach could potentially be generalized to other disease states and immunological phenotypes. An association between a missense DCLRE1C variant and V-gene and J-gene trimming of TCR beta chains was found in a later genetic analysis and replicated in an independent cohort. In a later analysis, HLA-associated TCR beta chains showed more clonal expansion and lower generation probabilities than non-associated chains that were equally common. Only TCR beta chains were sequenced in this cohort, and the absence of alpha or paired-chain data limited detectable features. In vitro tests confirmed that a few of the cytomegalovirus-associated TCR beta chains recognize cytomegalovirus antigens. Some IMGT-functional V segments, including TRBV6-2 and TRBV6-3, could not be distinguished by the 87-base-pair reads and were therefore excluded. A further reported finding was that TCR beta sequences accurately predicted the HLA-A and HLA-B alleles for most subjects in the first cohort. Correlated functional status among segregating V segments might be attributable to linkage disequilibrium, but an unknown experimental factor could not be ruled out. Sequencing depth was assumed to be roughly uniform across donors in the presence/absence analyses, though that assumption may not hold. In an earlier analysis of about 540 of the donors, most TCR beta V segments were observed in productive rearrangements about 87% or about 30% of the time, broadly matching IMGT annotations. A group of highly shared sequence variants was considered likely to be a technical artifact of the sequencing pipeline. CMV serostatus was the only immune exposure information available for the cohort. Because HLA typing was unavailable for some donors at each locus, only the typed subset was used in association tests. In a later analysis, the rate of TCR association differed among HLA loci, with DRB1 alleles having the most associated TCRs and HLA-C alleles having the fewest. Because counts were too low, about 15 rarely observed V segments, including chromosome 9 orphons, were left out of the earlier analysis of about 500 of the donors. In a later genetic analysis, fewer N-insertions in productive TCRs were reported among donors in an Asian-associated ancestry cluster than the roughly 710-donor mean. According to a later analysis, parvovirus B19, influenza, CMV and Epstein-Barr virus appeared linked to several top co-occurrence clusters. At a false discovery rate of 0.05, a later analysis linked around 15,000 TCR beta sequences to specific HLA alleles. In the study, roughly 160 TCR beta chains were listed as associated with cytomegalovirus. When HLA alleles, especially DR and DQ, strongly co-occurred, attributing TCR associations to individual alleles was difficult. In both the original and validation cohorts, the classifier was reported to diagnose cytomegalovirus status with high specificity and sensitivity.

Notes on this clone: Its antigen is still unknown.

The method behind the library was the immunoSEQ multiplex PCR assay. For the multiplex PCR, a mixture combining 60 forward primers for TCR Vbeta segments and 13 reverse primers for TCR Jbeta segments was used. The CDR3 region of rearranged TCR beta genes was amplified from genomic DNA by a multiplex PCR assay. The amplified TCR beta libraries were sequenced on the Illumina HiSeq System as 87-base-pair reads. On the study's bioinformatics: A later analysis tallied roughly 76 million unique TCR beta chains across the 666 repertoires, and about 12 million of those chains were shared by two or more donors. To remove PCR and sequencing errors, raw reads were error-corrected and collapsed into unique sequences using a nearest-neighbor algorithm that merged closely related sequences. To assign V, D and J gene segments, CDR3 sequences were aligned to IMGT reference sequences. Each retained sequence needed at least a six-nucleotide match to both a V gene segment and a J gene segment. Rearrangements were called productive when the CDR3 lacked stop codons and stayed in frame with V and J; all others were non-productive. Following IMGT convention, CDR3 was defined as the stretch from the second conserved V-encoded cysteine up to the conserved J-encoded phenylalanine. Sequences without an unambiguous match to a single V gene segment were excluded from the earlier analysis of approximately 600 of the donors. In an earlier analysis of roughly 500 of the donors, V segments were called functional above 56.7% productive rearrangements and were called segregating when the between-donor standard deviation exceeded 5%. To diagnose cytomegalovirus status from the catalog of TCR beta chain sequences, a statistical classification framework was built. In a later analysis, V and J genes were assigned by comparing TCR nucleotide sequences against IMGT/GENE-DB human TR gene sequences. The TCRdist pipeline was used in a later analysis to assign CDR3 sequences and most-parsimonious VDJ recombination scenarios. In a later analysis, every TCR beta chain was defined by the combination of its CDR3 amino acid sequence and its V-gene family, and reads without a unique V-gene family were dropped. To address suspected cross-contamination and a sequencing artifact, a later analysis removed around 590 highly shared, low-generation-probability nucleotide sequences. A later analysis calculated a clonal expansion index for each public chain from normalized within-repertoire ranks of inferred template counts. In a later analysis, generation probabilities were computed using a VDJ recombination model fitted to out-of-frame rearrangements, and the results were checked against IGoR. In a later analysis, TCR-TCR, TCR-HLA and TCR-CMV co-occurrence was scored with hypergeometric tests, and a repertoire-size bias correction was applied to TCR pairs. A later analysis estimated false discovery rates by permuting HLA or CMV assignments 20 times. A later analysis grouped co-occurring TCRs with DBSCAN, adding TCRdist sequence similarity when clustering within HLA-allele-positive subsets. Co-occurrence clustering excluded repertoires with fewer than 30,000 or more than 120,000 public chains, plus five with anomalous nucleotide sharing. The table was pulled from immuneACCESS by TCRdb, which kept in-frame rearrangements only. Such tables lose some clones; where checked, under half of the loss comes from unresolved V genes, and the rest has no known cause. The V and J calls and the clone size are those of that table, but D and trimming were determined from the DNA. This sample's table carries 110,000 to 150,000 clones. 0.96% of the sample goes to the ten largest clones.

Deletion took 2 bases off V and 1 base off J, with a span of 10 bases between the germline ends. Inclusive of the bounding cysteine and phenylalanine, the CDR3 is 14 residues long. Only the CDR3 DNA stays, 42 bases, in frame from base 1. The germline V gene provides CDR1 SGHRS and CDR2 YFSETQ. The cohort comprised more than 550 healthy bone marrow donors. At the time of sampling, every cohort member was nominally healthy, though immune exposures that went unrecorded were likely present. The donor tested CMV seronegative and was one of the 352 seronegative cohort members. Every donor gave a peripheral blood sample, and the peripheral blood mononuclear cells from that sample were used for TCR beta sequencing. The Qiagen DNeasy Blood Extraction Kit was used to extract genomic DNA from the blood cell samples.

The TCR was taken from a male donor in good health and CMV-seronegative. The chain is made from TRBV5-1 and TRBJ2-7, and TRBD1 may be the D gene, going by 6 matching bases. Sample: PBMCs. The CDR3 amino acid sequence is: CASSFSTGSYEQYF. Read as DNA, the sequence is TGCGCCAGCAGCTTCTCGACAGGATCCTACGAGCAGTACTTC.